The rows below give T cell receptor beta chains drawn from one sample of a study of OX40 agonist ivuxolimab in advanced cancers. TCRdb keeps only in-frame clones here, not all; method: immunoSEQ multiplex PCR. The table lists fewer than 50,000 clones, 89% of them singletons. The specimen comprised CD4+ or CD8+ T cells sorted from blood, sampled in a trial of the OX40 agonist ivuxolimab. The source of these receptors is an adult with an advanced solid tumor such as melanoma, head and neck, liver or kidney cancer. Both conserved end residues are trimmed from each CDR3. A D gene is named only where the DNA matches it firmly.

TRBD2	TRBV11-2	TRBJ2-3	ASSPFGSGASTDTQY
.	TRBV13	TRBJ2-5	ASSLGGGTETQY
.	TRBV14	TRBJ2-7	ASSQRKNGYEQY
.	TRBV4-1	TRBJ1-6	ASSLRFWRSPLH
TRBD1	TRBV5-8	TRBJ2-7	ASSLRDRGSYEQY
TRBD2	TRBV4-1	TRBJ2-1	ASSQSPSPRGNEQF
TRBD2	TRBV29-1	TRBJ2-3	SVLAADTQY
TRBD1	TRBV7-8	TRBJ2-7	ASSWKVGTGENEQY
.	TRBV11-2	TRBJ1-6	ASSLETDSPLH
TRBD1	TRBV6-1	TRBJ2-2	ASTHRGSTGELF
.	TRBV9	TRBJ2-3	ASSPTFEGLGDTQY
.	TRBV27	TRBJ1-2	ASSFLLTGVHYGYT
TRBD1	TRBV28	TRBJ2-1	ASSLTWDSSSTF
.	TRBV6-1	TRBJ2-7	ASIVQGTYEQY
TRBD2	TRBV19	TRBJ2-1	ASSPLAGGPYEQF
.	TRBV13	TRBJ2-7	ASSLDRNSYEQY
.	TRBV19	TRBJ1-2	AVYQGFYGYT
.	TRBV27	TRBJ1-2	ASSLLGGNGYT
.	TRBV19	TRBJ2-2	ASSIPRSGTGELF
.	TRBV7-9	TRBJ2-1	ASSLDAADGDNEQF
.	TRBV19	TRBJ2-7	ASSIAEGFGQY
.	TRBV10-3	TRBJ1-5	AISESLGGQPQH
.	TRBV9	TRBJ1-2	ASSVRTDDNYGYT
.	TRBV19	TRBJ1-5	ASSRRVNQPQH
.	TRBV28	TRBJ2-7	ASSFLAGSYEQY
TRBD1	TRBV7-3	TRBJ2-1	ASSLIRGKDRGRNEQF
.	TRBV5-1	TRBJ2-7	ASSLAQFGQRDYEQY
.	TRBV7-9	TRBJ2-5	ASSLGTETQY
TRBD1	TRBV7-9	TRBJ1-2	ASSYRDRGWPGGYT
.	TRBV6-1	TRBJ2-1	ASSEIWGSSYNEQF
.	TRBV27	TRBJ2-7	ASSLTASGYEQY
.	TRBV7-2	TRBJ2-3	ASSYKLALAQY
.	TRBV27	TRBJ1-4	ASSLFLGGNEKLF
.	TRBV4-1	TRBJ2-7	ASSQGLSYEQY
.	TRBV9	TRBJ1-5	ASGAGKSNQPQH
TRBD1	TRBV9	TRBJ1-2	ASTLLTGPGLRYGYT
.	TRBV6-1	TRBJ2-7	ASSDLDGSYEQY
TRBD1	TRBV7-2	TRBJ1-2	ASSSTIRGSSGYT
.	TRBV7-6	TRBJ2-6	ASSPTKFGNSGANVLT
TRBD2	TRBV7-9	TRBJ2-1	ASSHSGRGDNEQF
TRBD2	TRBV2	TRBJ2-3	ASSDGGLAGLPLSTDTQY
.	TRBV5-1	TRBJ2-1	ASSSDWGKYNEQF
.	TRBV11-2	TRBJ2-1	ASNRGVLYNEQF
.	TRBV2	TRBJ1-1	ASMSGRNTEAF
.	TRBV28	TRBJ1-5	ASTLLVSNQPQH
.	TRBV15	TRBJ2-7	ATSRGGYEQY